These 25 T cell receptor beta chains came from one sample sequenced in a study of T-cell memory formation after mild COVID-19 (dated by TCRdb to 2020 to 2023). The library relied on 5' RACE. The listed sequencing device is Illumina NovaSeq 6000. In TCRdb, the public reads were trimmed at Q25 with fastp and aligned with MiXCR, with productive beta chains retained. Identical CDR3 proteins give one entry, which carries the most common genes and DNA. This sample is represented by 190,000 or so distinct CDR3 sequences; around 25% of them were singletons. The top ten constitute about an eighth of the sample. Material for sequencing was PBMCs or a T cell subset sorted from them (not recorded which). The receptors were sampled from an adult woman who had mild COVID-19 (a few samples of this study predate the infection). The sample titles of this study are shuffled in the database, so cell type and time point are left out; the donor was told from shared clones.

This chain uses TRBV4-1 with TRBJ1-2, with a tentative D call TRBD1 (6 bases). CDR3 length: 14 amino acids. Germline-derived CDR1 and CDR2 are MGHRA and YSYEKL. V lost 0 bases to trimming and J lost 8 bases, with 13 bases between them. The CDR3 sequence is CASSQEGGGGGYTF. The CDR3 DNA follows: TGCGCCAGCAGCCAAGAAGGCGGGGGCGGAGGCTACACCTTC.

This clonotype was picked up a small number of times. V usage is TRBV29-1 and J usage is TRBJ1-5, with no clear D. Germline loops: CDR1 SQVTM, CDR2 ANQGSEA. With 4 bases removed from V and 7 bases from J, the gap between germline ends came to 14 bases. This CDR3 contains 13 residues. The DNA of the CDR3 is TGCAGCGTTGGGAGTGTGGGTGGACAGCCCCAGCATTTT. Translating gives CSVGSVGGQPQHF.

V gene TRBV7-2 combines with J gene TRBJ1-5; the D is unclear. Trimming cost V 2 bases and J 9 bases, with 8 bases left between them. The CDR3 loop spans 12 amino acids. The germline CDR1 and CDR2 sequences are SGHTA and FQGNSA. The chain's CDR3 is CASSLPFGPQHF. As DNA, the CDR3 is TGTGCCAGCAGCTTACCCTTCGGGCCCCAGCATTTT.

This clonotype has a handful of counts. The chain has TRBV18 and TRBJ1-5; D may be TRBD1 (6 bases). In germline, CDR1 is KGHSH, CDR2 LQKENI. This CDR3 has 15 residues. The ends were cut back, 3 bases at V and 3 bases at J, with 12 bases in the middle. The CDR3 protein is CASSPYGGDNQPQHF. CDR3 DNA: TGTGCCAGCTCACCCTACGGGGGCGACAATCAGCCCCAGCATTTT.

This clonotype was detected a few times. The chain carries TRBV7-2 and TRBJ2-3; 7 bases line up with TRBD2. Per the germline V gene, CDR1 is SGHTA and CDR2 is FQGNSA. The CDR3 totals 15 residues. The V and J ends lost 0 bases and 6 bases, in that order; junction bases with no gene match: 6. The CDR3 here is CASSLAGGPEDTQYF. The CDR3 DNA follows: TGTGCCAGCAGCTTAGCGGGAGGGCCGGAGGATACGCAGTATTTT.

This clonotype was seen a handful of times. V and J are TRBV5-1 and TRBJ1-1, with D uncertain. The CDR3 has 13 amino acids. Trimming cost V 7 bases and J 1 base, with 11 bases left between them. Germline V gene data show CDR1 as SGHRS and CDR2 as YFSETQ. The CDR3 DNA follows: TGCGCCAGCGCCTCATTACAGAACACTGAAGCTTTCTTT. It is translated as CASASLQNTEAFF.

The J gene is TRBJ2-7, the V gene TRBV11-2, with D tentatively TRBD1 (5 bases). The CDR3 runs to 15 residues. Per germline, CDR1 SGHAT and CDR2 FQNNGV. V was cut by 1 base and J by 7 bases, with 17 bases left in between. CDR3 protein: CASSLANLAGREQYF. CDR3 coding DNA: TGTGCCAGCAGCTTAGCTAACCTTGCAGGGCGAGAGCAGTACTTC.

This clonotype was recorded a few times. V is TRBV12-3 or TRBV12-4 and J is TRBJ2-7, with TRBD1 identical over 7 bases. V lost 3 bases, J lost 3 bases, and 2 bases stayed unmatched. The CDR3 length is 13 residues. The DNA of the CDR3 is TGTGCCAGCAGTTTCAGACAGGGCTACGAGCAGTACTTC. Its translation: CASSFRQGYEQYF.

The chain recombines TRBV28 with TRBJ2-7, with D possibly being TRBD2 (5 bases). The V end lost 8 bases, the J end lost 0 bases, and 8 bases lay between the germline ends. Looked up from germline, CDR1 is MDHEN and CDR2 is SYDVKM. The CDR3 is 12 residues long. The CDR3 DNA sequence: TGTGCCAGCTTCACTAGCTCCTACGAGCAGTACTTC. Amino acid sequence: CASFTSSYEQYF.

The V and J genes are TRBV7-2 and TRBJ2-7, with TRBD2 as a possible D gene (5 bases). The germline V and J ends were trimmed by 6 bases and 2 bases, with 14 bases remaining between them. Germline CDR1 reads SGHTA; CDR2 reads FQGNSA. This CDR3 spans 14 amino acids. Written as DNA, the CDR3 is TGTGCCAGCAGAAATGGCGGGTACCCCTACGAGCAGTACTTC. Encoded protein: CASRNGGYPYEQYF.

The chain links TRBV6-2 or TRBV6-3 to TRBJ2-5, with D uncertain. Germline CDR1 and CDR2: MNHEY and SVGEGT. The V end was cut by 5 bases, the J end by 4 bases, with 20 bases between. The length of the CDR3 is 16 residues. The CDR3 protein is CASSRPGLLRTETQYF. The CDR3 DNA reads as TGTGCCAGCAGTCGACCCGGCCTGCTGAGGACAGAGACCCAGTACTTC.

The rearrangement joins TRBV6-5 to TRBJ2-5; no firm D call. Trimming shortened V by 4 bases and J by 4 bases, and 13 bases separated the two germline ends. The V gene's germline CDR1 is MNHEY and CDR2 SVGAGI. The CDR3 is 14 residues long. This CDR3 is CASSSPQRRETQYF. CDR3 sequence (DNA): TGTGCCAGCAGTTCGCCCCAGCGTAGAGAGACCCAGTACTTC.

This rearrangement joins TRBV24-1 to TRBJ2-1; D gene uncertain. Germline CDR1 is KGHDR and CDR2 is SFDVKD. V shed 1 base and J shed 6 bases, with 15 bases lying between them. The CDR3 totals 16 residues. CDR3 nucleotide sequence: TGTGCCACCAGTGATTTAGTAAGCGAGACGGGCAATGAGCAGTTCTTC. Residues: CATSDLVSETGNEQFF.

The chain couples TRBV20-1 to TRBJ2-3; 13 bases agree with TRBD2. Germline CDR1 reads DFQATT; CDR2 reads SNEGSKA (reference sequence). The CDR3 is made up of 17 amino acids. V lost 1 base to trimming and J lost 8 bases; unmatched junction nucleotides: 12. For the CDR3, the DNA is TGCAGTGCTAGAGGGCCGGGACTAGCGGGAAAGGGTGGTACGCAGTATTTT. This gives the protein CSARGPGLAGKGGTQYF.

This clonotype was counted between two and nine times. This sequence joins TRBV6-2 or TRBV6-3 and TRBJ2-2, with TRBD2 matching over 11 bases. This CDR3 comprises 17 residues. The J segment lost 2 bases and the V segment lost 5 bases, leaving 7 bases of the junction unmatched. CDR1 and CDR2 from the germline V gene are MNHEY and SVGEGT. CDR3 in amino acids: CASSTWTSGYNTGELFF. The CDR3 DNA is TGTGCCAGCAGTACTTGGACTAGCGGGTATAACACCGGGGAGCTGTTTTTT.

This chain links TRBV18 with TRBJ2-7; 10 positions agree with TRBD1. Germline-derived CDR1 and CDR2 are KGHSH and LQKENI. CDR3 size: 14 residues. The V segment lost 3 bases and the J segment 1 base; nucleotides outside the gene matches: 0. CDR3 sequence: CASSPDRGSYEQYF. Here the CDR3 DNA reads TGTGCCAGCTCACCGGACAGGGGGTCCTACGAGCAGTACTTC.

This clonotype occurred a few times. The V call is TRBV2, the J call TRBJ1-2; D is undetermined. In germline, CDR1 is SNHLY, CDR2 FYNNEI. Between the trimmed V and J ends, which lost 4 bases and 0 bases, there was a span of 6 bases. CDR3 length: 13 amino acids. The CDR3 spells CASSGETNYGYTF. In DNA, the CDR3 is TGTGCCAGCAGTGGGGAAACTAACTATGGCTACACCTTC.

CDR3 in DNA: TGTGCCAGCAGCGGACTAGCGGGGGTCGAGCAGTACTTC. This encodes CASSGLAGVEQYF. The chain has TRBV9 and TRBJ2-7; 12 nucleotides agree with TRBD2. The length of the CDR3 is 13 residues. The germline V gene has CDR1 SGDLS and CDR2 YYNGEE. The trim removed 3 bases at V and 6 bases at J, leaving 1 base unmatched.

A few counts support this clonotype. The rearrangement joins TRBV4-1 to TRBJ2-3; maybe TRBD2 (5 bases). CDR3 size: 14 residues. V lost 0 bases and J 4 bases, leaving 8 bases between the germline ends. Per germline, CDR1 MGHRA and CDR2 YSYEKL. CDR3 protein: CASSQDRGADTQYF. The CDR3 nucleotides are TGCGCCAGCAGCCAAGACCGGGGAGCAGATACGCAGTATTTT.

The J gene is TRBJ1-1, the V gene TRBV4-3; TRBD1 might be the D (5 bases). CDR1 and CDR2 from the germline V gene are LGHNA and YSLEER. This CDR3 has 16 residues. The V gene lost 0 bases and the J gene lost 0 bases, with 11 bases spanning the gap. The DNA for the CDR3 is TGCGCCAGCAGCCAAGAGGTCCAGGGAATGAACACTGAAGCTTTCTTT. Its translation: CASSQEVQGMNTEAFF.

The table lists this clonotype with a few counts. This CDR3 is CATSREGDPKEKLFF. For the CDR3, the DNA is TGTGCCACCAGCAGAGAAGGGGACCCCAAGGAAAAACTGTTTTTT. The chain recombines TRBV15 with TRBJ1-4; possible D gene TRBD1, 5 bases. The CDR3 loop spans 15 amino acids. Trimming cost V 0 bases and J 8 bases, with 13 bases left between them. The germline V gene has CDR1 LNHNV and CDR2 YYDKDF (reference sequence).

CDR3 loop: CASSLGLAGVGFF. The CDR3 nucleotides read TGTGCCAGCAGCTTGGGACTAGCGGGGGTGGGGTTCTTC. The gene calls are TRBV5-6 and TRBJ2-1; TRBD2 agrees at 12 bases. The CDR3 has 13 amino acids. Germline CDR1 reads SGHDT; CDR2 reads YYEEEE. The ends lost 0 bases at V and 15 bases at J; junction bases unmatched: 4.

The chain recombines TRBV5-1 with TRBJ2-7, with D unclear. The ends were cut back, 0 bases at V and 2 bases at J, with 12 bases in the middle. The germline gives CDR1 SGHRS, CDR2 YFSETQ. The CDR3 spans 15 residues. The CDR3 nucleotides are TGCGCCAGCAGCTTGGTGCCGGACGGACCCTACGAGCAGTACTTC. Its protein is CASSLVPDGPYEQYF.

The J gene is TRBJ2-1, the V gene TRBV7-2; TRBD2 aligns across 11 bases. Germline V gene lookup returns CDR1 SGHTA and CDR2 FQGNSA. With 0 bases clipped from V and 5 bases from J, the junction kept 9 bases outside the gene matches. CDR3 length: 18 amino acids. CDR3 coding DNA: TGTGCCAGCAGCTTAGCGCAGATAGCGGGAGGGCCCGACAATGAGCAGTTCTTC. This encodes CASSLAQIAGGPDNEQFF.

A few counts support this clonotype. V is TRBV4-2 and J is TRBJ2-1, with 11 bases lining up with TRBD1. V was pared by 1 base and J by 6 bases, with 2 bases of the junction left unmatched. Germline CDR1 LGHNA, CDR2 YNFKEQ. This CDR3 is built from 15 residues. The CDR3 protein is CASSQVGTGGNEQFF. In nucleotides, the CDR3 is TGTGCCAGCAGCCAAGTTGGGACAGGGGGCAATGAGCAGTTCTTC.